This TCR beta chain was sequenced for a study of shared clonotypes between healthy human individuals. TCRdb's table, derived via immunoSEQ multiplex PCR, lists solely in-frame clones and lacks some. The profile shows about 1 million clones, about 75% of them singletons. Investigators divided CD4+ cells into CD45RA+ naive and CD45RA-negative memory subsets. The receptor comes from a man younger than 30 in good health. The sample was memory CD4+ T cells sorted from blood. This sample's subset: CD45RA-negative fraction.

CDR3 sequence (DNA): TGTGCCAGCAGTGTGGTGGGTTCTAGCACAGATACGCAGTATTTT. It specifies CASSVVGSSTDTQYF. The gene calls are TRBV6-1 and TRBJ2-3, with D unclear. V dropped 4 bases and J dropped 0 bases, with 11 bases sitting between them. The V gene's germline CDR1 is MNHNS and CDR2 SASEGT. The CDR3 runs 15 residues.